This section outlines one TCR beta chain sequence together with its context. This entry belongs to a study of technical replicates of blood from a handful of donors. Unmatched junction bases numbered 7, after V lost 4 bases and J lost 2 bases. Looked up from germline, CDR1 is SGHRS and CDR2 is YFSETQ. The CDR3 contains 15 residues. Sequencing was performed with immunoSEQ multiplex PCR; in TCRdb, only in-frame clones are kept and a portion is missing. The table includes about 100,000 clones, about 96% detected once. The rearrangement uses TRBV5-1 and TRBJ2-7; TRBD1 aligns across 9 bases. The TCR originated in a human donor in good health. The material sequenced was T cells isolated from PBMCs. CDR3 coding DNA: TGCGCCAGCAGCGGCGGGACAGGGTCGACCTACGAGCAGTACTTC. Encoded protein: CASSGGTGSTYEQYF.